This T cell receptor (beta chain) derives from a study of blood T cell repertoires in COVID-19 (dated by TCRdb to the early 2020s). Regarding the research as a whole: Collaborator samples came from the United States, Italy and Spain and covered acute and convalescent phases of COVID-19. The prospective study material was composed of cDNA or gDNA derived from T cells, B-cell-depleted T cells, or PBMCs. The dataset comprised deeply sampled blood TCRbeta repertoires from subjects exposed to, actively infected with, or recovered from COVID-19. The repertoires were released in a freely available public database intended as a resource for research on the immune response to SARS-CoV-2. The samples were drawn from two sources: the first 160 participants of the ongoing ImmuneRACE study, and 1,000 to 1,500 subjects contributed by 6 global collaborators. Nearly every sample came with metadata listing a de-identified subject ID, COVID-19 status, age in years and sex. Where HLA class I and class II types were available, the types were taken from metadata supplied by the sample provider, not from assay-based typing. What the study reported, not specific to this receptor: The quantity of clinical and demographic metadata differed by source and by participant and was supplied without curation.

The collaborating institutions used their own protocols to collect whole blood in K2EDTA tubes. For TCRbeta analysis, collaborator samples were shipped as frozen whole blood, as isolated PBMCs, or as DNA extracted from either sample type. On this clone itself: Its antigen is unknown. No per-base quality is available; no much larger clone lies one base away.

The immunoSEQ Assay, a bias-controlled multiplex PCR, was used to amplify TCRbeta CDR3 regions from genomic DNA. Per the original workflow: The number of nucleated cells in each sample was estimated by amplification of reference gene primers within the assay. To quantify the absolute abundance of each unique TCRbeta CDR3 rearrangement, sequence reads were collapsed and filtered. For each sample, productive Simpson clonality was calculated as the square root of Simpson's diversity index over productive rearrangements. In TCRdb, the immuneACCESS table is reduced to in-frame sequences with V and J assigned. These tables do not hold every clone; where another copy was compared, an unresolved V gene accounts for under half, and the others remain unexplained. The V and J calls and clone size come from that table; D and trimming were worked out from the DNA. The sample includes just under 150,000 clones, with about nine tenths observed a single time. Of the sample, just under 0.95% falls within the top ten clones.

The sequenced material came from peripheral blood. This receptor was obtained from a woman between 50 and 59 years old with acute or convalescent COVID-19.

The CDR3 here reads CASSVDYSSSYEQYF. The base sequence is TGTGCCAGCAGCGTAGACTACTCCAGCTCCTACGAGCAGTACTTC. The chain joins TRBV9 to TRBJ2-7, with the D gene not clear enough to name. Trimming removed 0 bases from V and 0 bases from J, leaving 10 bases between the germline ends. The CDR3 contains 15 residues, cysteine and phenylalanine counted. The entry retains the CDR3 DNA only, 45 bases that are in frame from base 1. Looking up the germline V gene yields CDR1 SGDLS and CDR2 YYNGEE.